This TCR beta chain appears in the sequencing data of a study of T cell repertoires in cytomegalovirus infection. This clonotype was seen only a few times. Antigen: not known. TCRdb passed the reads through MiXCR, listing each CDR3 protein once. The sample has approximately 220,000 distinct CDR3 sequences; 38% are singletons. This CDR3 is built from 14 residues. V gave up 7 bases and J gave up 1 base, with 13 bases separating them. The clonotype was recovered from a human donor in good health (CMV status not recorded). Some clones in this sample may be carry-over from other donors' samples. The sequenced sample was CD8+ T cells from cultured PBMCs, obtained from culture after CMV antigen stimulation. The V call is TRBV12-3 or TRBV12-4, the J call TRBJ1-1, with D tentatively TRBD1 (5 bases). CDR3 protein: CASISSDRNTEAFF. The CDR3, as DNA: TGTGCCAGCATCTCCTCCGACAGGAACACTGAAGCTTTCTTT.